This TCR beta chain derives from a study of cytomegalovirus exposure and HLA in healthy donors. Study-wide background: In an earlier analysis, 95 million to 130 million unique TCR beta sequences were found from about 179 million T cells. Early released data comprised 80 million or so unique TCRs from HLA-typed donors. Study observations and caveats: The authors later found TCR association rates varying by HLA locus, with DRB1 most and HLA-C fewest.

The CDR3 sequence is 15 residues long. CDR1 and CDR2 (germline): SGHTA, FQGNSA. Trimming pared 3 bases from V and 4 bases from J, leaving 15 bases between. Of note for this clone: Antigen unknown.

The PCR contained 60 Vbeta and 13 Jbeta primers. Authors' processing steps: As a later analysis found, there were 80 million or so unique TCR beta chains, of which around 9.9 million were shared. Produced via immunoSEQ multiplex PCR; TCRdb's table is partial and in-frame only. D and trimming were read from the DNA, whereas the V and J calls and clone size are those reported in that table. Its table lists around 33,000 clones. The sample consisted of PBMCs. The TCR was taken from a man in his forties or fifties in good health and CMV-seronegative. The genes are TRBV7-2 and TRBJ1-1; D perhaps matches TRBD1 (5 bases). In DNA form, the CDR3 reads TGTGCCAGCAGCTTTTCCCGGCGGAGGGGCACTGAAGCTTTCTTT. It yields the protein CASSFSRRRGTEAFF.